The next 15 T cell receptor beta chains were all read from a single sample in a study of spatial heterogeneity in lung cancer. The time point denotes: sample taken at primary tumor resection. MiXCR, applied by TCRdb to the 5' RACE reads, yields one record per CDR3 protein. This table holds about 36,000 distinct CDR3 sequences, less than 9.5% found once. Sample: PBMCs, taken at surgery. The receptors were gathered from a female donor with early-stage non-small cell lung cancer.

The V and J genes are TRBV6-6 and TRBJ1-2; D not certain. The V end lost 2 bases, the J end lost 7 bases, and 11 bases lay between the germline ends. The CDR3 extends over 13 amino acids. CDR1 is MNHNY and CDR2 is SVGAGI in the germline V gene (reference sequence). Here the CDR3 DNA reads TGTGCCAGCAGTTACGGGCAGGACGGTGGCTACACCTTC. It yields the protein CASSYGQDGGYTF.

This clonotype was seen at least ten times. One junction end disagrees with the germline gene, perhaps due to a read error. V is TRBV10-3 and J is TRBJ2-3; possibly TRBD2 for D (5 bases). Germline V gene data show CDR1 as ENHRY and CDR2 as SYGVKD. The CDR3 runs to 13 residues. The CDR3 region has the DNA TGTGCCATAAGTGTAAGGGAGTCGGATACGCAGTATTTT. It specifies CAISVRESDTQYF.

This clonotype was picked up many times. The rearrangement joins TRBV7-9 to TRBJ2-3, with 8 bases that match TRBD2. The trim removed 0 bases at V and 6 bases at J, leaving 11 bases unmatched. Germline CDR1 reads SEHNR; CDR2 reads FQNEAQ (reference sequence). This CDR3 comprises 17 residues. The CDR3 sequence: CASSLAQGSGRGDTQYF. The CDR3 DNA follows: TGTGCCAGCAGCTTAGCCCAAGGGAGCGGGAGAGGGGATACGCAGTATTTT.

CDR3 loop: CASRDQGYYTEAFF. DNA for the CDR3: TGCGCCAGCAGGGATCAGGGGTATTACACTGAAGCTTTCTTT. The gene calls are TRBV4-1 and TRBJ1-1; D possibly corresponds to TRBD1 (6 bases). Germline V lookup: CDR1 MGHRA, CDR2 YSYEKL. CDR3 length equals 14 residues. V gave up 6 bases and J gave up 3 bases, with 14 bases separating them.

This rearrangement joins TRBV7-9 to TRBJ2-5, with D unclear. In germline, CDR1 is SEHNR, CDR2 FQNEAQ (reference sequence). V was trimmed by 2 bases and J by 5 bases, leaving 12 bases between them. CDR3 length: 14 amino acids. The CDR3 DNA sequence: TGTGCCAGCAGCTTACTTGGGGAACCCGAGACCCAGTACTTC. It translates to CASSLLGEPETQYF.

This clonotype has a count of ten or more. This rearrangement joins TRBV9 to TRBJ2-2; 10 positions match TRBD2. The CDR3 has 16 residues. V shed 4 bases, J shed 5 bases, and the junction held 8 bases outside the gene matches. Germline CDR1 SGDLS, CDR2 YYNGEE. CDR3 amino acids: CASSLNPGLATGELFF. The CDR3 region has the DNA TGTGCCAGCAGCCTGAACCCGGGACTAGCGACCGGGGAGCTGTTTTTT.

This clonotype was picked up many times. V is TRBV2 and J is TRBJ2-7, with 10 nucleotides matching TRBD1. Germline V CDR1 and CDR2: SNHLY, FYNNEI. The ends lost 4 bases at V and 2 bases at J; junction bases unmatched: 5. The CDR3 sequence is 15 residues long. The CDR3 protein is CASSGRDRGPYEQYF. Here the CDR3 DNA reads TGTGCCAGCAGTGGGCGGGACAGGGGTCCCTACGAGCAGTACTTC.

As regards this clonotype: It may be a read error: a sequence one base away is much more abundant. The chain employs TRBV6-5 and TRBJ2-7; D not certain. The CDR3 is made up of 11 amino acids. Germline CDR1 and CDR2: MNHEY and SVGAGI. CDR3 DNA: TGTACCAGCAGCTCCTGGGATGAGCAGTACTTC. It codes for CTSSSWDEQYF.

The sample holds many counts of this clonotype. The chain links TRBV3-1 to TRBJ2-2, with D possibly matching TRBD2 (6 bases). The CDR3 has 14 residues. V lost 3 bases and J 7 bases, leaving 12 bases between the germline ends. CDR1 LGHDT and CDR2 YNNKEL come from the germline V gene (reference sequence). CDR3 sequence (DNA): TGTGCCAGCAGCCACTGGGATAGCGGCGGGGAGCTGTTTTTT. This translates into CASSHWDSGGELFF.

This chain's CDR3 is CASSQLAGAHEQFF. As DNA, the CDR3 is TGTGCCAGCAGCCAACTAGCGGGAGCTCATGAGCAGTTCTTC. V usage is TRBV3-1 and J usage is TRBJ2-1, with TRBD2 identical over 10 bases. The CDR3 length is 14 residues. Germline V gene data show CDR1 as LGHDT and CDR2 as YNNKEL (reference sequence). Losses at the gene ends were 2 bases for V and 8 bases for J; bases not matched to a gene: 3.

J is TRBJ1-5 and V is TRBV28; D possibly corresponds to TRBD1 (5 bases). CDR3 size: 13 residues. Trimming removed 6 bases from V and 6 bases from J, with 12 bases in between. CDR1 is MDHEN and CDR2 is SYDVKM in the germline V gene. For the CDR3, the DNA is TGTGCCAGCAGGACCCCAGGGACTCAGCCCCAGCATTTT. The encoded protein is CASRTPGTQPQHF.

This clonotype has a count of ten or more. The chain combines TRBV7-9 with TRBJ1-3; D is undetermined. Trimming removed 6 bases from V and 6 bases from J, with 12 bases in between. The length of the CDR3 is 13 residues. The germline V gene encodes CDR1 SEHNR and CDR2 FQNEAQ (reference sequence). In DNA, the CDR3 is TGTGCCAGCAGGCCCTGGCAGGAAAACACCATATATTTT. It specifies CASRPWQENTIYF.

This clonotype was picked up many times. This chain uses TRBV7-2 with TRBJ2-1; possible D gene TRBD2, 6 bases. The ends were cut back, 8 bases at V and 6 bases at J, with 11 bases in the middle. The V gene's germline CDR1 is SGHTA and CDR2 FQGNSA. The CDR3 extends over 12 amino acids. The CDR3 DNA reads as TGTGCCAGCGCTGCGGGACCCAATGAGCAGTTCTTC. The encoded protein is CASAAGPNEQFF.

This clonotype has a handful of counts. V is TRBV20-1 and J is TRBJ2-7; tentative D call: TRBD2 (5 bases). The CDR3 loop spans 13 amino acids. Looked up from germline, CDR1 is DFQATT and CDR2 is SNEGSKA (reference sequence). The V end was cut by 6 bases, the J end by 3 bases, with 15 bases between. In DNA, the CDR3 is TGCAGTGCCCCCGTTTCGGGAATCTACGAGCAGTACTTC. This sequence encodes CSAPVSGIYEQYF.

The chain joins TRBV30 to TRBJ1-6, with 8 nucleotides matching TRBD1. Germline assignment: CDR1 GTSNPN and CDR2 SVGIG (reference sequence). V lost 4 bases to trimming and J lost 0 bases; unmatched junction nucleotides: 8. This CDR3 region has 17 residues. Written as DNA, the CDR3 is TGTGCCTGGAACCCAGGACAGGGCAGCTCCTATAATTCACCCCTCCACTTT. As protein: CAWNPGQGSSYNSPLHF.